One and the same sample provided the 23 T cell receptor beta chains below, sequenced in a study of spatial heterogeneity in lung cancer. TCRdb used MiXCR to reprocess the 5' RACE reads, holding one entry per CDR3 protein. The table has over 950 distinct CDR3 sequences, less than 15% seen once; the top ten hold roughly 18%. Study observations and caveats: Tracking of tumor mutation counts was seen in expanded intratumoral alpha and beta TCR counts.

These TCRs are of unknown antigen specificity. Regarding time point: sample taken at primary tumor resection. This specimen was lung tumor tissue, taken at surgery. The receptors here all came from a male donor with early-stage non-small cell lung cancer.

This clonotype has a count of ten or more. This beta chain represents an off-target read in a library built for alpha chains; its size is of limited meaning. The chain joins TRBV7-2 to TRBJ2-3; tentative D call: TRBD2 (5 bases). The V end was cut by 7 bases, the J end by 3 bases, with 11 bases between. The CDR3 loop spans 13 amino acids. Germline assignment: CDR1 SGHTA and CDR2 FQGNSA. The CDR3: CASIMRVTDTQYF. The CDR3 DNA follows: TGTGCCAGCATCATGAGGGTAACAGATACGCAGTATTTT.

This clonotype is large within its sample. This beta chain lies outside the target of a library built for alpha chains; its clone size means little. This rearrangement joins TRBV6-5 to TRBJ2-2; 8 bases align to TRBD2. CDR1 and CDR2 (germline): MNHEY, SVGAGI. The V gene end was trimmed by 6 bases and the J gene end by 6 bases; junction bases not matched to a gene: 9. The CDR3 is 15 amino acids. The CDR3 region is CASSFSGEVPGELFF. DNA for the CDR3: TGTGCCAGCAGCTTTAGCGGGGAGGTCCCCGGGGAGCTGTTTTTT.

In its sample, this clonotype was seen many times. With the library built for alpha chains, this beta chain is off target and its frequency is not meaningful. The chain combines TRBV5-1 with TRBJ1-1, with D unclear. Trimming cost V 4 bases and J 1 base, with 5 bases left between them. Germline values: CDR1 SGHRS, CDR2 YFSETQ. The CDR3 contains 12 residues. CDR3 DNA sequence: TGCGCCAGCAGCATGAGGAACACTGAAGCTTTCTTT. Amino acids: CASSMRNTEAFF.

This clonotype has ten or more counts. The size of this beta chain means little, since it is a stray read in a library made for alpha chains. The chain couples TRBV6-5 to TRBJ2-2, with D perhaps TRBD2 (7 bases). The germline V gene has CDR1 MNHEY and CDR2 SVGAGI. V lost 8 bases to trimming and J lost 5 bases, with 12 bases between them. The CDR3 is 13 amino acids. The CDR3 protein is CASGGAGTGELFF. For the CDR3, the DNA is TGTGCCAGCGGGGGGGCGGGAACCGGGGAGCTGTTTTTT.

This clonotype was counted ten times or more. This beta chain is off target for a library built for alpha chains, so its abundance means little. The V call is TRBV7-2, the J call TRBJ2-4, with D possibly being TRBD2 (6 bases). Germline V CDR1 and CDR2: SGHTA, FQGNSA. V was clipped by 3 bases and J by 2 bases, with 8 bases between them. CDR3 length: 14 residues. CDR3 region: CASSFGGSKNIQYF. CDR3 coding DNA: TGTGCCAGCAGCTTTGGAGGGTCCAAAAACATTCAGTACTTC. Supplemented by reference TRBV7-2 and TRBJ2-4, the full variable domain reads GAGVSQSPSNKVTEKGKDVELRCDPISGHTALYWYRQSLGQGLEFLIYFQGNSAPDKSGLPSDRFSAERTGGSVSTLTIQRTQQEDSAVYLCASSFGGSKNIQYFGAGTRLSVL.

This clonotype ranks as large (0.1 to 1%). This beta chain appears as a stray read in a library generated for alpha chains; its size is not informative. The chain joins TRBV7-2 to TRBJ2-1, with D unresolved. Germline loops: CDR1 SGHTA, CDR2 FQGNSA. The CDR3 contains 16 residues. V gave up 5 bases and J gave up 8 bases, with 22 bases separating them. CDR3 in DNA: TGTGCCAGCAGCCCCGAAGGTCGCAGGTATATCGATGAGCAGTTCTTC. Encoded protein: CASSPEGRRYIDEQFF.

In its sample, this clonotype ranks as medium-sized. As an off-target read in a library built for alpha chains, this beta chain has a frequency of little significance. V and J are TRBV6-6 and TRBJ1-1; no firm D call. V lost 4 bases and J 1 base, leaving 13 bases between the germline ends. CDR3 length: 15 amino acids. CDR1 MNHNY and CDR2 SVGAGI come from the germline V gene (reference sequence). CDR3 sequence reads: CASSSLDKSNTEAFF. The CDR3 DNA sequence: TGTGCCAGCAGTTCACTAGACAAATCGAACACTGAAGCTTTCTTT.

Remarks on this clonotype: Being off target in a library aimed at alpha chains, this beta chain has a size of little meaning. J is TRBJ2-5 and V is TRBV11-2; D not resolved. Trimming cost V 1 base and J 5 bases, with 11 bases left between them. This CDR3 comprises 14 residues. CDR1 is SGHAT, CDR2 FQNNGV, per germline. The CDR3 region is CASSLGWGDETQYF. The DNA for the CDR3 is TGTGCCAGCAGCTTAGGTTGGGGTGACGAGACCCAGTACTTC.

In regard to this clonotype: Since it is a stray read in a library aimed at alpha chains, this beta chain has a size that is not meaningful. This chain links TRBV6-2 or TRBV6-3 with TRBJ2-5, with D uncertain. Germline CDR1 MNHEY, CDR2 SVGEGT. CDR3 length equals 10 residues. Trimming pared 4 bases from V and 6 bases from J, leaving 3 bases between. CDR3 residues: CASSSQTQYF. CDR3 nucleotide sequence: TGTGCCAGCAGTTCTCAGACCCAGTACTTC.

This clonotype was detected many times. The library was prepared for alpha chains; this beta chain is a stray read, so its frequency means little. The chain combines TRBV27 with TRBJ1-1; a possible D gene is TRBD1 (5 bases). Per the germline V gene, CDR1 is MNHEY and CDR2 is SMNVEV (reference sequence). The CDR3 totals 14 residues. V lost 5 bases, J lost 1 base, and 11 bases lay in between. The CDR3 DNA is TGTGCCAGCAGTCCCCGGGGCCAGAACACTGAAGCTTTCTTT. Its protein is CASSPRGQNTEAFF.

By frequency in the sample, this clonotype is medium-sized. This beta chain turned up in a library designed for alpha chains; as an off-target read, its abundance says little. The gene calls are TRBV27 and TRBJ2-1, with 7 positions matching TRBD2. Germline trimming cut 4 bases from V and 7 bases from J; bases unmatched to any gene: 4. This CDR3 contains 13 residues. The germline V gene has CDR1 MNHEY and CDR2 SMNVEV (reference sequence). The CDR3 coding sequence is TGTGCCAGCAGTTCGAGGGAGGGGAATGAGCAGTTCTTC. It codes for CASSSREGNEQFF.

This clonotype is hyperexpanded (1% or more) by share. A library made for alpha chains picked up this beta chain off target, so its size means little. The rearrangement links TRBV12-3 or TRBV12-4 to TRBJ2-5; D unresolved. The CDR3 is 13 residues long. The V gene lost 3 bases and the J gene lost 4 bases, with 9 bases spanning the gap. CDR3 in amino acids: CASSLSPGETQYF. DNA for the CDR3: TGTGCCAGCAGTTTGAGCCCTGGAGAGACCCAGTACTTC.

By share, this clonotype counts as large. A library prepared for alpha chains yielded this beta chain as an off-target read; its size is of little meaning. The V gene is TRBV6-5, the J gene TRBJ2-5; 12 bases agree with TRBD2. V gave up 7 bases and J gave up 4 bases; unmatched junction bases: 1. Germline V gene sequence: CDR1 MNHEY, CDR2 SVGAGI. The CDR3 covers 13 residues. The CDR3 region is CASTTSGGETQYF. CDR3 DNA sequence: TGTGCCAGCACGACTAGCGGGGGAGAGACCCAGTACTTC.

By sample fraction, this clonotype is medium-sized. The size of this beta chain means little, since it is a stray read in a library made for alpha chains. This chain uses TRBV20-1 with TRBJ2-7; 15 positions match TRBD2. The germline V gene has CDR1 DFQATT and CDR2 SNEGSKA (reference sequence). The V gene end was trimmed by 4 bases and the J gene end by 6 bases; junction bases not matched to a gene: 1. This CDR3 region has 13 residues. The CDR3 protein is CSATGLAGGEQYF. CDR3 nucleotides: TGCAGTGCTACGGGACTAGCGGGGGGCGAGCAGTACTTC.

By share, this clonotype counts as large. Because the library targeted alpha chains, this beta chain is an off-target read whose size means little. The CDR3 sequence: CASSHSNTEAFF. The CDR3 DNA reads TGTGCCAGCAGCCACTCGAACACTGAAGCTTTCTTT. J is TRBJ1-1 and V is TRBV6-5; D remains ambiguous. V gave up 6 bases and J gave up 1 base, with 6 bases separating them. Germline V gene lookup returns CDR1 MNHEY and CDR2 SVGAGI. This CDR3 has 12 residues.

This clonotype rates as medium-sized (0.01 to 0.1%). This beta chain is a stray sequence in a library constructed for alpha chains; its clone size is not meaningful. This chain connects TRBV2 to TRBJ2-3; D is unresolved. V was trimmed by 7 bases and J by 2 bases, leaving 16 bases between them. Germline V lookup: CDR1 SNHLY, CDR2 FYNNEI. The CDR3 has 15 amino acids. The CDR3 loop reads CASIAPGLITDTQYF. CDR3 DNA sequence: TGTGCCAGCATTGCTCCTGGGCTTATCACAGATACGCAGTATTTT.

Relative to its sample, this clonotype is medium-sized. This beta chain is an unintended read in a library built for alpha chains; its size means little. The genes are TRBV5-6 and TRBJ2-5; no firm D call. This CDR3 spans 13 amino acids. The germline V gene has CDR1 SGHDT and CDR2 YYEEEE. The V gene lost 2 bases and the J gene lost 6 bases, with 11 bases spanning the gap. This chain's CDR3 is CASSFGQIKTQYF. CDR3 nucleotide sequence: TGTGCCAGCAGCTTCGGGCAAATAAAGACCCAGTACTTC.

This clonotype is termed large (0.1 to 1%). As an off-target read in a library built for alpha chains, this beta chain has a frequency of little significance. V usage is TRBV11-2 and J usage is TRBJ2-3, with D unresolved. The germline CDR1 and CDR2 sequences are SGHAT and FQNNGV. The V end lost 0 bases, the J end lost 1 base, and 8 bases lay between the germline ends. The CDR3 is 15 amino acids. This CDR3 reads CASSLDQHRTDTQYF. In nucleotides, the CDR3 is TGTGCCAGCAGCTTAGATCAGCATCGCACAGATACGCAGTATTTT.

At least ten counts were recorded for this clonotype. This beta chain came through as a stray read in a library set up for alpha chains, and its size says little. This chain joins TRBV3-1 and TRBJ1-1; 8 positions match TRBD1. Trimming took 5 bases from V and 5 from J; bases not matched to a gene: 13. CDR3 length equals 16 residues. CDR1 LGHDT and CDR2 YNNKEL come from the germline V gene (reference sequence). The CDR3 DNA reads TGTGCCAGCAGCATCCAGACAGGGGCAGTTAAGACTGAAGCTTTCTTT. This encodes CASSIQTGAVKTEAFF.

By share, this clonotype ranks as medium-sized. This beta chain slipped into a library made for alpha chains as a stray read, so its size is not meaningful. CDR3 in amino acids: CASSGPLGGDQETQYF. The CDR3 bases are TGTGCCAGCAGTGGGCCCCTAGGAGGGGACCAAGAGACCCAGTACTTC. The chain joins TRBV2 to TRBJ2-5, with D maybe TRBD2 (6 bases). Germline V gene data show CDR1 as SNHLY and CDR2 as FYNNEI. Trimming cost V 4 bases and J 0 bases, with 15 bases left between them. The CDR3 extends over 16 amino acids.

By sample share, this clonotype is medium-sized. This beta chain lies outside the target of a library built for alpha chains; its clone size means little. J is TRBJ1-6 and V is TRBV2; tentative D call: TRBD1 (5 bases). The V gene lost 1 base and the J gene lost 7 bases, with 11 bases spanning the gap. In germline, CDR1 is SNHLY, CDR2 FYNNEI. The length of the CDR3 is 15 residues. The chain's CDR3 is CASSEVRVANSPLHF. The DNA for the CDR3 is TGTGCCAGCAGTGAAGTCAGGGTGGCCAATTCACCCCTCCACTTT. Variable domain in full (rest from reference TRBV2 and TRBJ1-6): EPEVTQTPSHQVTQMGQEVILRCVPISNHLYFYWYRQILGQKVEFLVSFYNNEISEKSEIFDDQFSVERPDGSNFTLKIRSTKLEDSAMYFCASSEVRVANSPLHFGNGTRLTVT.

This clonotype was picked up many times. Because the library targeted alpha chains, this beta chain is an off-target read whose size means little. For the CDR3, the DNA is TGTGCCAGCAGTTTATCGTGGGGGGCAGGCAGGCAGGAGCAGTTCTTC. Its protein is CASSLSWGAGRQEQFF. This chain connects TRBV28 to TRBJ2-1; D may match TRBD1 or TRBD2 (6 bases each). CDR1 MDHEN and CDR2 SYDVKM come from the germline V gene. Trimming stripped 1 base from V and 10 bases from J, with 20 bases between. The CDR3 is made up of 16 amino acids.

This clonotype has ten or more counts. The library was built for alpha chains, so this beta chain is an off-target read and its size means little. The genes are TRBV7-2 and TRBJ2-5; 9 bases align to TRBD1. V lost 5 bases, J lost 4 bases, and 8 bases stayed unmatched. Germline assignment: CDR1 SGHTA and CDR2 FQGNSA. This CDR3 is built from 15 residues. Written as DNA, the CDR3 is TGTGCCAGCAGCCTGGACAGGGGCTCGGCAGAGACCCAGTACTTC. This translates into CASSLDRGSAETQYF.